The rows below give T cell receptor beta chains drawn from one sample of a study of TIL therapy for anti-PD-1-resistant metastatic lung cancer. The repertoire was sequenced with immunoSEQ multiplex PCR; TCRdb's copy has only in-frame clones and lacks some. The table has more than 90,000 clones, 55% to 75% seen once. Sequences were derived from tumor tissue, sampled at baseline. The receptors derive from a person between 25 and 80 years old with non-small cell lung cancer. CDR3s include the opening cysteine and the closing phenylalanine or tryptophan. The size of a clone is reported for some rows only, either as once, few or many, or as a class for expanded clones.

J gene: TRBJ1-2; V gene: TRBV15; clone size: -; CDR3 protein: CATSRDVPGALGYGYTF
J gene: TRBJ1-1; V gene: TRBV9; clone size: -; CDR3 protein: CASSPQGQVNTEAFF
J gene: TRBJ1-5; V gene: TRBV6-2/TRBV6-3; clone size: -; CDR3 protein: CASSYSSRGGNQPQHF
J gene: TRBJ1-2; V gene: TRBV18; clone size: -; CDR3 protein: CASSQGQGINYGYTF
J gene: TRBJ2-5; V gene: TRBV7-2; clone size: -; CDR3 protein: CASSRLTGGQETQYF
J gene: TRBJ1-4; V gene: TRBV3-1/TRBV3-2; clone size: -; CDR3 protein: CASSLGQGSSPAGEKLFF
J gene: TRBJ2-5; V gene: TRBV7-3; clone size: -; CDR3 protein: CASRLLAGGETQYF
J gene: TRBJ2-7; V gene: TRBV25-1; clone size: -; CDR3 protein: CAASRGIYEQYF
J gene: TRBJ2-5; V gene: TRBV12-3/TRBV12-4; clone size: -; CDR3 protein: CASSRGGRETQYF
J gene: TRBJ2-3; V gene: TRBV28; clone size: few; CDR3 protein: CASSWAASGTDTQYF
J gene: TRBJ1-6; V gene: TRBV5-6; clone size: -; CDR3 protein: CASSLGQPYEYNSPLHF
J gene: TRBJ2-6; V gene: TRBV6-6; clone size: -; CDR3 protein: CASSYGSGGANVLTF
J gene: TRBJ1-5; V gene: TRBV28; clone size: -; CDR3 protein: CASTSGGGRNQPQHF
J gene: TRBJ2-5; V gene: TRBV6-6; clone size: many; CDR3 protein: CASSYDPTRETQYF
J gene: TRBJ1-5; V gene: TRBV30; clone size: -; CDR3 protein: CAWSANQPQHF
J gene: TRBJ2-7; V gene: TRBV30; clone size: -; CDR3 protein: CAWSRGAFSYEQYF
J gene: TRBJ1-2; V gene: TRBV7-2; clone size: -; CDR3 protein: CASSFFQGGDGYTF
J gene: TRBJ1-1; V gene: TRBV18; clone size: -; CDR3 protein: CASSSRDRLNTEAFF
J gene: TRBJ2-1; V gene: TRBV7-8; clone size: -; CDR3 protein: CASSLTPPTSGRNEQFF
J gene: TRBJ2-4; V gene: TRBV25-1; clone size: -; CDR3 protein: CASSEKRGALRAKNIQYF
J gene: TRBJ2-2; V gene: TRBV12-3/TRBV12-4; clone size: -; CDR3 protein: CAGNLQGSGELFF
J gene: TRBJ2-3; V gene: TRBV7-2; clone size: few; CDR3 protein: CASSLEGPPVPDTQYF
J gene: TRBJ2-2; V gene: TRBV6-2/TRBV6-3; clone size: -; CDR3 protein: CASSYRAGTGELFF
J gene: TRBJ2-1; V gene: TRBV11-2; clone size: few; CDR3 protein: CASSLVGNEQFF
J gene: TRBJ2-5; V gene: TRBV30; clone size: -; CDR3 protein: CAWKAGGETQYF
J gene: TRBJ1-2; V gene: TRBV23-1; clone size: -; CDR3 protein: CASSQGGYGYTF